Sequencing of this TCR beta chain was carried out in a study of blood T cells in healthy people across ages. A second PCR of roughly 7 to 11 cycles used a sample-barcoded 5' primer and a J-beta primer mix. TCRdb passed the 5' RACE reads through MiXCR, listing each CDR3 protein once. The sample records almost 550,000 distinct CDR3 sequences, less than 25% being singletons. The total RNA that was extracted per sample amounted to at least 5 micrograms. The CDR3 covers 13 residues. The germline V gene has CDR1 SNHLY and CDR2 FYNNEI. The sample also formed part of further work on T cells of mothers and their children.

This chain links TRBV2 with TRBJ2-1; weak D call: TRBD2 (6 bases). The DNA end lines up better with TRBJ2-7; the J call may be wrong. Sample: blood. This receptor was taken from a boy aged 10-17 years in good health. CDR3 protein: CASSEGLDYEQYF. The CDR3 region has the DNA TGTGCCAGCAGTGAGGGACTGGACTACGAGCAGTACTTC.